A single sample gave rise to the 5 T cell receptor beta chains below, sequenced in a study of regulatory T cells in long-lasting Graves disease. Construction of the TCR beta libraries employed iRepertoire HTBI primers in conjunction with Arm-PCR of CDR3 regions. MiXCR, applied by TCRdb to the multiplex PCR reads, yields one record per CDR3 protein. The data show 350,000 to 500,000 distinct CDR3 sequences, with roughly a fifth seen just once and 14% held by the top ten. This sample's time point: persistent/refractory GD, antithyroid drugs over 5 years with positive TRAb. Construction of the TCR library relied on RNA isolated from PBMCs. The sequencing used peripheral blood mononuclear cells (PBMCs), collected when the disease was refractory, from a patient treated with antithyroid drugs. These receptors were taken from a female donor with Graves disease.

This clonotype was picked up one time. The J gene is TRBJ2-1, the V gene TRBV12-3 or TRBV12-4; 12 bases match TRBD2. There are 14 residues in the CDR3. The ends lost 6 bases at V and 6 bases at J; junction bases unmatched: 3. This CDR3 is CASSRTSGINEQFF. DNA of the CDR3: TGTGCCAGCAGCAGGACTAGCGGGATCAATGAGCAGTTCTTC.

This clonotype was detected only a few times. The V and J genes are TRBV7-9 and TRBJ1-4, with no clear D. The CDR3 loop spans 15 amino acids. Germline V gene sequence: CDR1 SEHNR, CDR2 FQNEAQ (reference sequence). V was pared by 7 bases and J by 0 bases, with 12 bases between. The CDR3, as DNA: TGTGCCAGCACCCTGTTCGTCGCAACTAATGAAAAACTGTTTTTT. It translates to CASTLFVATNEKLFF.

This clonotype was seen repeatedly, ten times or more. This chain joins TRBV20-1 and TRBJ1-2, with D possibly matching TRBD1 (6 bases). CDR1 is DFQATT and CDR2 is SNEGSKA in the germline V gene (reference sequence). The CDR3 consists of 12 residues. V was shortened by 6 bases and J by 8 bases, with 16 bases between the two germline ends. The CDR3 nucleotides are TGCAGTGCAAACCGGGACACCGGCGGCTACACCTTC. Protein product: CSANRDTGGYTF.

The chain combines TRBV7-2 with TRBJ1-2; TRBD1 might be the D (6 bases). Germline values: CDR1 SGHTA, CDR2 FQGNSA. This CDR3 contains 15 residues. The ends were cut back, 3 bases at V and 5 bases at J, with 16 bases in the middle. In DNA form, the CDR3 reads TGTGCCAGCAGCTTTTTGGGATCAGGGGAATATGGCTACACCTTC. This encodes CASSFLGSGEYGYTF.

This clonotype was observed many times. The chain combines TRBV28 with TRBJ2-7; D ambiguous. Germline V lookup: CDR1 MDHEN, CDR2 SYDVKM. Trimming took 8 bases from V and 4 from J, leaving 9 bases between them. CDR3 size: 11 residues. The CDR3 bases are TGTGCCAGCGGGGTGGAGTACGAGCAGTACTTC. Residues: CASGVEYEQYF.